The clone carrying this TCR beta chain was seen once. Its antigen is not known. This specimen belongs to a study of post-analysis software for immune sequencing data. The overall study: The courses of disease that were included comprised relapsing-remitting, secondary progressive and progressive-relapsing multiple sclerosis. Study-wide results and caveats: Patients had higher frequencies than controls of roughly 5 TRBV segments, including TRBV5-6, TRBV5-1 and TRBV20-1. Normalized Chao1 diversity was significantly reduced in patients versus controls. Batch-matched samples strongly co-clustered by F measure.

Included in the TCR beta cDNA libraries were unique molecular identifiers. TCRdb analysed the PCR reads with MiXCR anew, one entry per CDR3 protein. The profile shows around 250,000 distinct CDR3 sequences, roughly a third of them singletons. Losses at the gene ends were 5 bases for V and 7 bases for J; bases not matched to a gene: 9. The germline V gene encodes CDR1 ENHRY and CDR2 SYGVKD. The CDR3 totals 15 residues. This clonotype was sampled from a girl aged 10 to 17 with multiple sclerosis. The sequenced sample consisted of blood. The chain is built from TRBV10-3 and TRBJ2-2; the match to TRBD1 covers 8 bases. The CDR3 is CAISSMTGAVGELFF. As DNA, the CDR3 is TGTGCCATCAGTTCTATGACAGGGGCGGTCGGGGAGCTGTTTTTT.